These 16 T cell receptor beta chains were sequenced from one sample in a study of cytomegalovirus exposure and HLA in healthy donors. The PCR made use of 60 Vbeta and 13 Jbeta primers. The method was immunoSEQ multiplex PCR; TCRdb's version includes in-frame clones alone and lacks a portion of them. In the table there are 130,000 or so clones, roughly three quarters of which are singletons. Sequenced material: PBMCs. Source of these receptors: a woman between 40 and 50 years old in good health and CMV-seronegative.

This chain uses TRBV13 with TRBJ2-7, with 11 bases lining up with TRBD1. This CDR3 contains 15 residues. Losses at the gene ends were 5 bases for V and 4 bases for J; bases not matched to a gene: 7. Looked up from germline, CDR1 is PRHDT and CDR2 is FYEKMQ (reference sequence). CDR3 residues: CASSTGQGALYEQYF. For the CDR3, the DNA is TGTGCCAGCAGCACCGGACAGGGGGCGTTGTACGAGCAGTACTTC.

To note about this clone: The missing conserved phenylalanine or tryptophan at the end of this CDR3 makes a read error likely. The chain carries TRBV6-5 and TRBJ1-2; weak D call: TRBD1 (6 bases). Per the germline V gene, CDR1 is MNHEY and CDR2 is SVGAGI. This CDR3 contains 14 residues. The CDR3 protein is CAAGTSHLTYGYTL. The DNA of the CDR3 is TGTGCGGCCGGGACAAGCCACCTCACCTATGGCTACACCCTC.

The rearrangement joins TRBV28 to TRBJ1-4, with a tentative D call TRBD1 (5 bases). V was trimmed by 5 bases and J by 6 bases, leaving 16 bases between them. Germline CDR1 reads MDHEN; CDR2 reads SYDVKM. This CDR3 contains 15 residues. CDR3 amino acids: CASSLIGGDYEKLFF. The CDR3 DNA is TGTGCCAGCAGTCTCATTGGGGGGGACTATGAAAAACTGTTTTTT.

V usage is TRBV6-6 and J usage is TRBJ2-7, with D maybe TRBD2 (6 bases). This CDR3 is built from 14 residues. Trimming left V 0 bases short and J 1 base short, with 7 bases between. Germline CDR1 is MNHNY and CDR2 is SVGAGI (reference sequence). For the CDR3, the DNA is TGTGCCAGCAGTTACTCGGGGGGTTCCTACGAGCAGTACTTC. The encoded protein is CASSYSGGSYEQYF.

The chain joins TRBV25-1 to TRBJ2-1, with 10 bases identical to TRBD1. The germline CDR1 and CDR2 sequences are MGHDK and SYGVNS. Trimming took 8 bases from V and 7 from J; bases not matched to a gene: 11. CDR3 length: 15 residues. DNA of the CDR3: TGTGCCAGCTATCAGGACAGGGGGTCAAGGAATGAGCAGTTCTTC. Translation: CASYQDRGSRNEQFF.

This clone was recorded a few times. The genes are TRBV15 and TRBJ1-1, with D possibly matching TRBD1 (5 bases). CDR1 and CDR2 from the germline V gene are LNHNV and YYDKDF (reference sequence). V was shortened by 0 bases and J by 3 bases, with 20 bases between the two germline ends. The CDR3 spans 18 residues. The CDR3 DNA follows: TGTGCCACCAGCAGAGATGGGGGGGGAGTGAAAAGAGACACTGAAGCTTTCTTT. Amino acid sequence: CATSRDGGGVKRDTEAFF.

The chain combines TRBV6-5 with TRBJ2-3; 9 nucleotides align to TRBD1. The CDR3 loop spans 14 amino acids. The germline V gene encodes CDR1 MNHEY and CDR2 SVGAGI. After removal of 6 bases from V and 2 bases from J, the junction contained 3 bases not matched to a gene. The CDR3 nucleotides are TGTGCCAGCAGCGGGACAGGGTACACAGATACGCAGTATTTT. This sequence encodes CASSGTGYTDTQYF.

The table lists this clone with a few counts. The CDR3 DNA reads as TGCGCCAGCAGCCAAGGCCCCTCCGCAGGGGGCGCGGATTACGAGCAGTACTTC. Translating it yields CASSQGPSAGGADYEQYF. V and J are TRBV4-3 and TRBJ2-7, with 8 bases fitting TRBD1. Germline-derived CDR1 and CDR2 are LGHNA and YSLEER. V dropped 1 base and J dropped 4; count of bases not matched to a gene: 15. The CDR3 totals 18 residues.

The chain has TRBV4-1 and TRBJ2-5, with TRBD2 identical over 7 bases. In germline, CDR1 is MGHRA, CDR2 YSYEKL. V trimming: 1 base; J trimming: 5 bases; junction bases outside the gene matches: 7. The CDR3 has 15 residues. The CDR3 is CASSQVGTTAETQYF. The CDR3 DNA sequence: TGCGCCAGCAGCCAAGTTGGGACTACCGCCGAGACCCAGTACTTC.

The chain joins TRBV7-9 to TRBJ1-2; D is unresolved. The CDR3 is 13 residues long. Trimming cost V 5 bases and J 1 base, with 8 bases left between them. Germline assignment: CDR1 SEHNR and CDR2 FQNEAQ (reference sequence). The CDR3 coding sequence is TGTGCCAGCAGCACCTCGGTTAACTATGGCTACACCTTC. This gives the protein CASSTSVNYGYTF.

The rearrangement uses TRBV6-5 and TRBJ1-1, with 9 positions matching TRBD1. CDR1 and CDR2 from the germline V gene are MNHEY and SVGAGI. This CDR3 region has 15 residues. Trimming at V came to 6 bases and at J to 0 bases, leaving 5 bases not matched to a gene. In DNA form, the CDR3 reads TGTGCCAGCAGGGGGAACAGGGGGCTGAACACTGAAGCTTTCTTT. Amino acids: CASRGNRGLNTEAFF.

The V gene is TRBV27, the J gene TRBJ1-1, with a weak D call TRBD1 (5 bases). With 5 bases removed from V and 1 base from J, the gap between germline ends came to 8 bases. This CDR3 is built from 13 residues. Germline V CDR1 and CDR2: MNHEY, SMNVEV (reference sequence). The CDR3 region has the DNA TGTGCCAGCAGTCTTCAGGGGAACACTGAAGCTTTCTTT. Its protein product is CASSLQGNTEAFF.

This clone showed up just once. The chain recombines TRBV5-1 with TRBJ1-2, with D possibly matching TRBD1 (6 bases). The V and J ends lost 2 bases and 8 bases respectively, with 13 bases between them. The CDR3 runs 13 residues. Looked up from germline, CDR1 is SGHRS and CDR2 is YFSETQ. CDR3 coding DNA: TGCGCCAGCAGCTTCGGGACAACAGGGGGCTACACCTTC. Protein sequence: CASSFGTTGGYTF.

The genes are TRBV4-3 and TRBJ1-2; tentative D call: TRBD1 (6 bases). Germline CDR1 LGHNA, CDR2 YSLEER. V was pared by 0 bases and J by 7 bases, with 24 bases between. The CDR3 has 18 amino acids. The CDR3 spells CASSQDFFVGGGAIGYTF. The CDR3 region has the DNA TGCGCCAGCAGCCAAGATTTTTTTGTCGGTGGGGGGGCTATTGGCTACACCTTC.

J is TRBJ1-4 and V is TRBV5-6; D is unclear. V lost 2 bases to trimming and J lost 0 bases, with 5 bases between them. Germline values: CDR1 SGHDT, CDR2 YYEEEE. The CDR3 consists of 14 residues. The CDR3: CASSFYATNEKLFF. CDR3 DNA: TGTGCCAGCAGCTTTTATGCAACTAATGAAAAACTGTTTTTT. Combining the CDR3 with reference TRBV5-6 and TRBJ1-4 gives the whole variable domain DAGVTQSPTHLIKTRGQQVTLRCSPKSGHDTVSWYQQALGQGPQFIFQYYEEEERQRGNFPDRFSGHQFPNYSSELNVNALLLGDSALYLCASSFYATNEKLFFGSGTQLSVL.

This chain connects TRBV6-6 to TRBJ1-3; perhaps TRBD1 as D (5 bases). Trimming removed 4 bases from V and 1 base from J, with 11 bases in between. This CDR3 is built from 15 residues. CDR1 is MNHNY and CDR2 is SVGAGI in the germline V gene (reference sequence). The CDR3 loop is CASSSRGSSGNTIYF. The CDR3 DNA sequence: TGTGCCAGCAGTTCGCGGGGGTCATCTGGAAACACCATATATTTT.